Described below is a single TCR beta chain sequence and its context. The germline V gene encodes CDR1 MGHRA and CDR2 YSYEKL. The CDR3 sequence is 17 residues long. V shed 4 bases and J shed 1 base, with 19 bases lying between them. This record belongs to a study of T cell responses to AZD1222 COVID-19 vaccine. TCRdb's table, derived via immunoSEQ multiplex PCR, lists solely in-frame clones and lacks some. There are tens of thousands of clones in the sample; about 90% occur only once, and about 22% lies in the top ten. The TCR comes from an adult in good health. The rearrangement links TRBV4-1 to TRBJ1-1; D is perhaps TRBD1 (6 bases). Sequences were derived from peripheral blood, sampled on day 0 of AZD1222 vaccination. Written as DNA, the CDR3 is TGCGCCAGCAGCCTCAGTACGGGGGGCGACCGGAACACTGAAGCTTTCTTT. Protein product: CASSLSTGGDRNTEAFF.